The 22 T cell receptor beta chains listed next were all sequenced from one sample in a study of blood T cell repertoires in COVID-19. The data were produced by immunoSEQ multiplex PCR, yet TCRdb's version contains in-frame clones alone and is incomplete. The table lists 35,000 to 50,000 clones, roughly three quarters of them singletons. Sequenced sample: peripheral blood. The source is a man between 65 and 80 years old with active or convalescent COVID-19.

The gene calls are TRBV28 and TRBJ1-6; D perhaps matches TRBD1 (6 bases). The CDR3 is made up of 14 amino acids. The V end lost 6 bases, the J end lost 7 bases, and 13 bases lay between the germline ends. The germline V gene has CDR1 MDHEN and CDR2 SYDVKM. DNA of the CDR3: TGTGCCAGCAGCTCGGAGCAGGGGAATTCACCCCTCCACTTT. This encodes CASSSEQGNSPLHF.

This chain joins TRBV28 and TRBJ2-7; 12 bases are shared with TRBD1. This CDR3 region has 15 residues. CDR1 and CDR2 (germline): MDHEN, SYDVKM. Unmatched junction bases numbered 9, after V lost 4 bases and J lost 8 bases. The CDR3 loop reads CASSSPGTGGRKQYF. DNA of the CDR3: TGTGCCAGCAGTTCCCCTGGGACAGGGGGCCGTAAGCAGTACTTC.

This clone rates as medium-sized. This chain connects TRBV18 to TRBJ1-2; no clear D gene. The V gene lost 0 bases and the J gene lost 3 bases, with 14 bases spanning the gap. Germline V gives CDR1 KGHSH, CDR2 LQKENI. CDR3 length equals 16 residues. The CDR3 DNA reads as TGTGCCAGCTCACCACCCTACGGGGAGGAACACTATGGCTACACCTTC. Translated, it gives CASSPPYGEEHYGYTF.

This clone was detected ten times or more. CDR3 sequence (DNA): TGTGCCAGTAGCCCCCCGTCGACGGGAGTCGGGACCCAGTACTTC. Residues: CASSPPSTGVGTQYF. The genes are TRBV19 and TRBJ2-5; possibly TRBD2 for D (6 bases). The ends were cut back, 6 bases at V and 7 bases at J, with 21 bases in the middle. CDR1 is LNHDA, CDR2 SQIVND, per germline (reference sequence). The CDR3 consists of 15 residues.

The chain carries TRBV2 and TRBJ1-1; D gene unclear. Germline CDR1 is SNHLY and CDR2 is FYNNEI. The CDR3 has 17 residues. Trimming left V 5 bases short and J 1 base short, with 20 bases between. The chain's CDR3 is CASSRRSGGPANTEAFF. DNA for the CDR3: TGTGCCAGCAGTCGAAGGTCCGGAGGCCCAGCGAACACTGAAGCTTTCTTT.

The V and J genes are TRBV16 and TRBJ1-6; 8 bases agree with TRBD1. Germline-derived CDR1 and CDR2 are KGHSY and FQNENV. The CDR3 covers 15 residues. V dropped 4 bases and J dropped 8; count of bases not matched to a gene: 7. The CDR3 DNA sequence: TGTGCCAGCAGCCCACAGGACAGGGACTATTCACCCCTCCACTTT. It codes for CASSPQDRDYSPLHF.

The rearrangement joins TRBV6-1 to TRBJ1-1; no reliable D call. Germline V gene sequence: CDR1 MNHNS, CDR2 SASEGT. The CDR3 is 12 amino acids. V gave up 3 bases and J gave up 5 bases, with 7 bases separating them. CDR3 nucleotides: TGTGCCAGCAGTGATCGGGGAACTGAAGCTTTCTTT. It encodes CASSDRGTEAFF.

The DNA for the CDR3 is TGTGCCAGCAGGCGCGAGGGGGCGAACACCGGGGAGCTGTTTTTT. This codes for CASRREGANTGELFF. This chain links TRBV2 with TRBJ2-2, with D possibly being TRBD1 (6 bases). V was pared by 6 bases and J by 0 bases, with 11 bases between. The length of the CDR3 is 15 residues. CDR1 SNHLY and CDR2 FYNNEI come from the germline V gene.

The V call is TRBV30, the J call TRBJ1-2; no definite D call. Germline loops: CDR1 GTSNPN, CDR2 SVGIG (reference sequence). The CDR3 loop spans 14 amino acids. Trimming left V 0 bases short and J 4 bases short, with 12 bases between. The CDR3 protein is CAWSVLLGSYGYTF. The DNA for the CDR3 is TGTGCCTGGAGTGTTCTGTTGGGGAGCTATGGCTACACCTTC.

The chain employs TRBV7-3 and TRBJ2-5, with 8 bases identical to TRBD2. Germline assignment: CDR1 SGHTA and CDR2 FQGTGA. This CDR3 has 13 residues. Losses at the gene ends were 5 bases for V and 7 bases for J; bases not matched to a gene: 6. CDR3 protein: CASSPGGARTQYF. The CDR3 nucleotides are TGTGCCAGCAGCCCCGGGGGGGCAAGGACCCAGTACTTC.

As concerns this clone: Other DNA sequences in the same sample also yield this CDR3. This sequence joins TRBV9 and TRBJ1-2; 7 nucleotides agree with TRBD1. This CDR3 is built from 13 residues. V gave up 5 bases and J gave up 3 bases; unmatched junction bases: 4. Per the germline V gene, CDR1 is SGDLS and CDR2 is YYNGEE. This CDR3 reads CASSATGDYGYTF. The CDR3 bases are TGTGCCAGCAGTGCCACAGGGGACTATGGCTACACCTTC.

This chain joins TRBV30 and TRBJ2-3; 8 positions match TRBD1. The germline CDR1 and CDR2 sequences are GTSNPN and SVGIG (reference sequence). The CDR3 sequence is 12 residues long. Trimming took 0 bases from V and 8 from J; bases not matched to a gene: 1. DNA of the CDR3: TGTGCCTGGAGTGTACAGGGGGTTACGCAGTATTTT. Protein: CAWSVQGVTQYF.

This chain connects TRBV19 to TRBJ2-3; the D gene is possibly TRBD2 (5 bases). CDR3 size: 13 residues. V was clipped by 9 bases and J by 2 bases, with 12 bases between them. Per germline, CDR1 LNHDA and CDR2 SQIVND (reference sequence). DNA of the CDR3: TGTGCCAGGGTATGGGAGATCACAGATACGCAGTATTTT. Translation gives CARVWEITDTQYF.

The chain uses TRBV7-9 and TRBJ2-7; possible D gene TRBD1, 6 bases. Trimming stripped 5 bases from V and 3 bases from J, with 8 bases between. The CDR3 totals 12 residues. Germline lookup yields CDR1 SEHNR and CDR2 FQNEAQ (reference sequence). Here the CDR3 reads CASSRTVYEQYF. In nucleotides, the CDR3 is TGTGCCAGCAGCAGGACAGTCTACGAGCAGTACTTC.

The V call is TRBV7-9, the J call TRBJ1-1, with 9 bases that match TRBD1. In germline, CDR1 is SEHNR, CDR2 FQNEAQ (reference sequence). The CDR3 is 16 amino acids. The J segment lost 4 bases and the V segment lost 1 base, leaving 7 bases of the junction unmatched. The CDR3: CASSLVTGTGSTEAFF. The CDR3 nucleotides read TGTGCCAGCAGCTTAGTGACCGGGACAGGGAGCACTGAAGCTTTCTTT.

The V call is TRBV30, the J call TRBJ1-1, with TRBD1 as a possible D gene (5 bases). V was pared by 5 bases and J by 5 bases, with 18 bases between. CDR3 length: 14 residues. Germline-derived CDR1 and CDR2 are GTSNPN and SVGIG (reference sequence). The CDR3 here is CAWEKGHSTTEAFF. CDR3 nucleotide sequence: TGTGCCTGGGAGAAGGGGCACTCTACTACTGAAGCTTTCTTT.

Turning to this clone: One junction end does not reproduce the germline sequence, and a read error may be involved. This chain uses TRBV7-7 with TRBJ2-2; possibly TRBD2 for D (6 bases). Germline V CDR1 and CDR2: SSHAT, FNYEAQ (reference sequence). The CDR3 loop spans 16 amino acids. The CDR3 loop reads CASSLDGLRTTGELFF. CDR3 bases: TGTGCCAGCAGTTTAGATGGACTAAGAACGACCGGGGAGCTGTTTTTT.

The table lists this clone with a few counts. The rearrangement joins TRBV10-1 to TRBJ2-2; D perhaps matches TRBD1 (5 bases). The CDR3 totals 15 residues. Between the trimmed V and J ends, which lost 0 bases and 5 bases, there was a span of 10 bases. Germline CDR1 is WNHNN and CDR2 is SYGVQD (reference sequence). The CDR3, as DNA: TGCGCCAGCAGTGAGTCGGCAGGGCGAACCGGGGAGCTGTTTTTT. It codes for CASSESAGRTGELFF.

This chain connects TRBV7-9 to TRBJ2-1, with 7 bases lining up with TRBD1. The junction had 10 bases not matched to a gene; V was cut back by 3 bases and J by 5 bases. This CDR3 is built from 16 residues. CDR1 and CDR2 (germline): SEHNR, FQNEAQ (reference sequence). CDR3 in DNA: TGTGCCAGCAGCTTGCGGTCAGGGGGTACCGACAATGAGCAGTTCTTC. Residues: CASSLRSGGTDNEQFF. Full variable domain (rest looked up from reference TRBV7-9 and TRBJ2-1): DTGVSQNPRHKITKRGQNVTFRCDPISEHNRLYWYRQTLGQGPEFLTYFQNEAQLEKSRLLSDRFSAERPKGSFSTLEIQRTEQGDSAMYLCASSLRSGGTDNEQFFGPGTRLTVL.

The chain is built from TRBV28 and TRBJ2-4; D is uncertain. The CDR3 has 16 amino acids. V was trimmed by 5 bases and J by 1 base, leaving 15 bases between them. The V gene's germline CDR1 is MDHEN and CDR2 SYDVKM. DNA of the CDR3: TGTGCCAGCAGTGAGAGACAATATGGGGCCAAAAACATTCAGTACTTC. Encoded protein: CASSERQYGAKNIQYF.

The J gene is TRBJ1-5, the V gene TRBV28; 7 nucleotides align to TRBD1. The CDR3 totals 15 residues. Germline-derived CDR1 and CDR2 are MDHEN and SYDVKM. V was pared by 8 bases and J by 0 bases, with 7 bases of the junction left unmatched. The CDR3 DNA reads TGTGCCAGCCGGGACAGAATGACTAGCAATCAGCCCCAGCATTTT. Translating it yields CASRDRMTSNQPQHF.

The chain carries TRBV29-1 and TRBJ2-7, with D tentatively TRBD2 (5 bases). In germline, CDR1 is SQVTM, CDR2 ANQGSEA. Trimming removed 6 bases at V and 6 bases at J, with 15 bases between. The CDR3 covers 12 residues. CDR3 nucleotides: TGCAGCGTGGGGTTCCGGGATCGCGAGCAGTACTTC. Its protein product is CSVGFRDREQYF.